The 30 T cell receptor beta chains below were found in one sample sequenced in a study of blood T cell repertoires in COVID-19. Using immunoSEQ multiplex PCR, the repertoire was profiled, and TCRdb retains in-frame clones only, with some absent. The data hold about 59,000 clones, with 70% to 85% observed a single time. Sequencing was done on a sample of peripheral blood. The receptors shown here come from a man at least 80 years old with acute or convalescent COVID-19.

A note on this clone: The junction does not match germline at one end; this may be a read error. This chain uses TRBV7-7 with TRBJ1-2; D possibly corresponds to TRBD1 (6 bases). The CDR3 has 16 amino acids. Germline lookup yields CDR1 SSHAT and CDR2 FNYEAQ (reference sequence). The CDR3 DNA sequence: TGTGCTAGCAGCTTGAAGGGGGACAAGCCTAACTATGGCTACACCTTC. It is translated as CASSLKGDKPNYGYTF. The variable domain in full, with the rest retrieved from reference TRBV7-7 and TRBJ1-2, is GAGVSQSPRYKVTKRGQDVTLRCDPISSHATLYWYQQALGQGPEFLTYFNYEAQPDKSGLPSDRFSAERPEGSISTLTIQRTEQRDSAMYRCASSLKGDKPNYGYTFGSGTRLTVV.

The chain is built from TRBV29-1 and TRBJ1-2, with 8 bases lining up with TRBD1. Trimming cost V 3 bases and J 7 bases; bases outside gene matches: 7. The CDR3 loop spans 13 amino acids. CDR1 and CDR2 (germline): SQVTM, ANQGSEA. CDR3 nucleotides: TGCAGCGTTGATTCACAGGGGGTGGGTGGCTACACCTTC. This sequence encodes CSVDSQGVGGYTF.

The chain recombines TRBV2 with TRBJ2-1, with D possibly TRBD2 on 6 matching bases. V lost 0 bases and J 1 base, leaving 10 bases between the germline ends. CDR1 is SNHLY, CDR2 FYNNEI, per germline. The CDR3 totals 16 residues. For the CDR3, the DNA is TGTGCCAGCAGTGAAGCGCTTGCGGGATCCTACAATGAGCAGTTCTTC. It specifies CASSEALAGSYNEQFF.

This sequence joins TRBV6-5 and TRBJ2-2; the D gene is possibly TRBD2 (6 bases). Germline CDR1 MNHEY, CDR2 SVGAGI. V was shortened by 4 bases and J by 3 bases, with 15 bases between the two germline ends. CDR3 size: 16 residues. The CDR3 is CASSSFRDSDTGELFF. Here the CDR3 DNA reads TGTGCCAGCAGTTCATTCCGGGACTCGGACACCGGGGAGCTGTTTTTT.

V gene TRBV2 combines with J gene TRBJ1-6; 7 bases match TRBD1. Trimming at V came to 7 bases and at J to 7 bases, leaving 13 bases not matched to a gene. This CDR3 comprises 16 residues. Germline V gene lookup returns CDR1 SNHLY and CDR2 FYNNEI. The CDR3 region is CASNEQGISLNSPLHF. The CDR3 nucleotides are TGTGCCAGCAACGAACAGGGGATAAGTTTAAATTCACCCCTCCACTTT.

The V call is TRBV10-3, the J call TRBJ1-1; D is perhaps TRBD1 (6 bases). This CDR3 spans 11 amino acids. The germline gives CDR1 ENHRY, CDR2 SYGVKD. V was trimmed by 10 bases and J by 2 bases, leaving 8 bases between them. The CDR3 nucleotides are TGTGCCACCAGGGGCAACACTGAAGCTTTCTTT. This sequence encodes CATRGNTEAFF.

Comments on this clone: Distinct nucleotide sequences in the sample also encode this CDR3. V gene TRBV5-1 combines with J gene TRBJ1-1; D is undetermined. The length of the CDR3 is 14 residues. Trimming took 5 bases from V and 1 from J, leaving 12 bases between them. Germline CDR1 SGHRS, CDR2 YFSETQ. This chain's CDR3 is CASSFPGSNTEAFF. The CDR3 DNA is TGCGCCAGCAGTTTTCCGGGTTCGAACACTGAAGCTTTCTTT. Using reference TRBV5-1 and TRBJ1-1 for the parts outside the CDR3, the full variable domain is KAGVTQTPRYLIKTRGQQVTLSCSPISGHRSVSWYQQTPGQGLQFLFEYFSETQRNKGNFPGRFSGRQFSNSRSEMNVSTLELGDSALYLCASSFPGSNTEAFFGQGTRLTVV.

This sequence joins TRBV2 and TRBJ2-3; 12 bases are shared with TRBD2. Germline V gene data show CDR1 as SNHLY and CDR2 as FYNNEI. J gave up 6 bases and V 6 bases, and 19 bases lay outside the gene matches. The CDR3 spans 19 residues. The CDR3 spells CASRTTSGSAANTADTQYF. CDR3 coding DNA: TGTGCCAGCAGAACGACTAGCGGGAGTGCTGCTAATACAGCGGATACGCAGTATTTT. The complete variable domain, with remaining parts taken from reference TRBV2 and TRBJ2-3, reads EPEVTQTPSHQVTQMGQEVILRCVPISNHLYFYWYRQILGQKVEFLVSFYNNEISEKSEIFDDQFSVERPDGSNFTLKIRSTKLEDSAMYFCASRTTSGSAANTADTQYFGPGTRLTVL.

The rearrangement links TRBV7-2 to TRBJ2-5; perhaps TRBD2 as D (5 bases). The CDR3 is made up of 14 amino acids. V gave up 5 bases and J gave up 4 bases, with 14 bases separating them. The germline V gene encodes CDR1 SGHTA and CDR2 FQGNSA. DNA of the CDR3: TGTGCCAGCAGCCGGGCGGCTAGCAGAGAGACCCAGTACTTC. Residues: CASSRAASRETQYF.

V gene TRBV2 combines with J gene TRBJ2-1, with TRBD2 identical over 9 bases. J was trimmed by 2 bases and V by 5 bases; bases with no gene match: 7. The germline gives CDR1 SNHLY, CDR2 FYNNEI. The length of the CDR3 is 16 residues. CDR3 coding DNA: TGTGCCAGCAGTAGGCAAGCGGGGGGAACCTACAATGAGCAGTTCTTC. This sequence encodes CASSRQAGGTYNEQFF.

The rearrangement joins TRBV30 to TRBJ2-3, with D perhaps matching TRBD2 (6 bases). Germline-derived CDR1 and CDR2 are GTSNPN and SVGIG (reference sequence). Trimming left V 0 bases short and J 0 bases short, with 10 bases between. This CDR3 contains 15 residues. This CDR3 is CAWSVGSGSTDTQYF. The CDR3 DNA sequence: TGTGCCTGGAGTGTAGGGAGCGGGAGCACAGATACGCAGTATTTT.

The chain employs TRBV19 and TRBJ1-5; D is perhaps TRBD1 (6 bases). The V and J ends lost 6 bases and 7 bases respectively, with 10 bases between them. The CDR3 is made up of 12 amino acids. The V gene's germline CDR1 is LNHDA and CDR2 SQIVND (reference sequence). The CDR3 DNA is TGTGCCAGTAGACAGGGATGGCAGCCCCAGCATTTT. It encodes CASRQGWQPQHF.

The chain links TRBV7-8 to TRBJ1-5; 8 positions match TRBD1. The CDR3 totals 16 residues. V gave up 4 bases and J gave up 4 bases; unmatched junction bases: 9. Germline V gene lookup returns CDR1 SGHVS and CDR2 FQNEAQ. The CDR3 reads CASSSRDRGWNQPQHF. DNA for the CDR3: TGTGCCAGCAGCTCCCGAGACAGGGGCTGGAATCAGCCCCAGCATTTT.

This clone was recorded a few times. The chain links TRBV11-2 to TRBJ2-1; 8 bases match TRBD2. CDR1 SGHAT and CDR2 FQNNGV come from the germline V gene. Trimming took 4 bases from V and 5 from J; bases not matched to a gene: 10. The CDR3 spans 16 residues. In DNA, the CDR3 is TGTGCCAGCAGCTCGCCAGCGGGGGAGAAAAACAATGAGCAGTTCTTC. It specifies CASSSPAGEKNNEQFF.

The CDR3 region has the DNA TGTGCCAGCAGGATCAACACAGGGCTAGTGAACACTGAAGCTTTCTTT. It encodes CASRINTGLVNTEAFF. J is TRBJ1-1 and V is TRBV7-8; the D gene is possibly TRBD1 (6 bases). V was cut by 6 bases and J by 0 bases, with 17 bases left in between. The CDR3 runs to 16 residues. CDR1 and CDR2 from the germline V gene are SGHVS and FQNEAQ.

This chain joins TRBV5-4 and TRBJ2-1, with 11 bases that match TRBD1. Looked up from germline, CDR1 is SGHNT and CDR2 is YYREEE (reference sequence). The J segment lost 4 bases and the V segment lost 4 bases, leaving 4 bases of the junction unmatched. The CDR3 is 15 residues long. DNA of the CDR3: TGTGCCAGCAGCCCGGACAGGGGGCTTTACAATGAGCAGTTCTTC. Translating it yields CASSPDRGLYNEQFF.

The J gene is TRBJ2-3, the V gene TRBV2; 10 positions match TRBD1. Germline V gives CDR1 SNHLY, CDR2 FYNNEI. The CDR3 is made up of 14 amino acids. V was clipped by 5 bases and J by 4 bases; unmatched bases: 3. The CDR3 DNA reads as TGTGCCAGCAGTCTAGACAGGGGGCCAGATACGCAGTATTTT. Its protein is CASSLDRGPDTQYF.

This chain joins TRBV19 and TRBJ1-1, with D hard to call. The CDR3 has 14 residues. Per the germline V gene, CDR1 is LNHDA and CDR2 is SQIVND (reference sequence). The ends were cut back, 1 base at V and 4 bases at J, with 10 bases in the middle. The CDR3 DNA follows: TGTGCCAGTAGTATAGTCTTGGCTAGCACTGAAGCTTTCTTT. It translates to CASSIVLASTEAFF.

The chain couples TRBV19 to TRBJ1-6; the match to TRBD1 covers 9 bases. The germline V gene has CDR1 LNHDA and CDR2 SQIVND (reference sequence). Trimming removed 1 base from V and 7 bases from J; junction bases left unmatched: 5. CDR3 length equals 16 residues. The CDR3 region is CASSIGGTGNNSPLHF. The DNA of the CDR3 is TGTGCCAGTAGTATAGGAGGGACAGGGAACAATTCACCCCTCCACTTT.

V and J are TRBV25-1 and TRBJ2-2; the match to TRBD2 covers 10 bases. The CDR3 consists of 15 residues. CDR1 and CDR2 from the germline V gene are MGHDK and SYGVNS. V was clipped by 2 bases and J by 7 bases; unmatched bases: 4. CDR3 DNA sequence: TGTGCCAGCAGTGAAATCAGCGGGAGGGTCGGGGAGCTGTTTTTT. Its translation is CASSEISGRVGELFF.

This clone was detected once. The chain combines TRBV29-1 with TRBJ2-1, with TRBD2 matching over 9 bases. V dropped 7 bases and J dropped 9; count of bases not matched to a gene: 13. This CDR3 contains 14 residues. CDR1 and CDR2 (germline): SQVTM, ANQGSEA. The CDR3 loop is CSARGGTSRFEQFF. The CDR3 DNA reads as TGCAGCGCCCGGGGGGGGACTAGCAGGTTTGAGCAGTTCTTC.

The chain joins TRBV27 to TRBJ1-5, with TRBD1 as a possible D gene (6 bases). This CDR3 is 15 amino acids long. V was shortened by 5 bases and J by 6 bases, with 17 bases between the two germline ends. Germline CDR1 MNHEY, CDR2 SMNVEV (reference sequence). The CDR3 DNA follows: TGTGCCAGCAGTCTACAGGGTATTACGGGTCAGCCCCAGCATTTT. Encoded protein: CASSLQGITGQPQHF.

The gene calls are TRBV7-3 and TRBJ1-1; D remains ambiguous. CDR1 and CDR2 (germline): SGHTA, FQGTGA. The V gene lost 3 bases and the J gene lost 7 bases, with 12 bases spanning the gap. CDR3 length: 13 amino acids. This CDR3 is CASSFGPPGEAFF. As DNA, the CDR3 is TGTGCCAGCAGCTTTGGCCCGCCGGGTGAAGCTTTCTTT.

The V and J genes are TRBV5-1 and TRBJ2-3, with unresolved D. Germline loops: CDR1 SGHRS, CDR2 YFSETQ. The CDR3 extends over 12 amino acids. The V end was cut by 4 bases, the J end by 2 bases, with 5 bases between. This CDR3 reads CASSPTTDTQYF. In nucleotides, the CDR3 is TGCGCCAGCAGCCCTACCACAGATACGCAGTATTTT.

Only one count was recorded for this clone. This sequence joins TRBV24-1 and TRBJ1-5; 11 bases align to TRBD1. Germline V CDR1 and CDR2: KGHDR, SFDVKD. Unmatched junction bases numbered 9, after V lost 9 bases and J lost 3 bases. The CDR3 contains 16 residues. The CDR3 sequence is CATGGGQGGDNQPQHF. In DNA form, the CDR3 reads TGTGCCACCGGGGGGGGACAGGGGGGAGACAATCAGCCCCAGCATTTT.

The chain is built from TRBV11-3 and TRBJ2-1; TRBD2 agrees at 10 bases. The V gene's germline CDR1 is SGHNT and CDR2 YENEEA. After removal of 2 bases from V and 4 bases from J, the junction contained 8 bases not matched to a gene. This CDR3 is built from 17 residues. The CDR3 sequence is CASSLNPSGSSYNEQFF. The CDR3 DNA follows: TGTGCCAGCAGCTTAAACCCTAGCGGGAGTTCGTACAATGAGCAGTTCTTC.

The chain uses TRBV7-9 and TRBJ2-7, with 8 bases aligning to TRBD2. CDR1 is SEHNR and CDR2 is FQNEAQ in the germline V gene (reference sequence). V was pared by 4 bases and J by 3 bases, with 11 bases of the junction left unmatched. The CDR3 consists of 16 residues. The CDR3 coding sequence is TGTGCCAGCAGCTCCACGGTAGCGGGAAAATTCTACGAGCAGTACTTC. It translates to CASSSTVAGKFYEQYF.

This chain uses TRBV5-1 with TRBJ2-2; D is perhaps TRBD1 (5 bases). The CDR3 is 14 residues long. CDR1 is SGHRS and CDR2 is YFSETQ in the germline V gene. V was pared by 0 bases and J by 5 bases, with 8 bases between. CDR3 sequence (DNA): TGCGCCAGCAGCTTGGAAGGGGTAACCGGGGAGCTGTTTTTT. It specifies CASSLEGVTGELFF. The entire variable domain, with the rest obtained from reference TRBV5-1 and TRBJ2-2, is as follows: KAGVTQTPRYLIKTRGQQVTLSCSPISGHRSVSWYQQTPGQGLQFLFEYFSETQRNKGNFPGRFSGRQFSNSRSEMNVSTLELGDSALYLCASSLEGVTGELFFGEGSRLTVL.

V and J are TRBV14 and TRBJ1-3; TRBD1 matches at 9 bases. V lost 3 bases to trimming and J lost 4 bases; unmatched junction nucleotides: 7. The CDR3 is 16 residues long. Germline-derived CDR1 and CDR2 are SGHDN and FVKESK. CDR3 amino acids: CASSQGQGSSGNTIYF. CDR3 nucleotide sequence: TGTGCCAGCAGCCAGGGACAGGGATCATCCGGAAACACCATATATTTT.

The chain couples TRBV11-3 to TRBJ2-4, with TRBD1 identical over 7 bases. Germline values: CDR1 SGHNT, CDR2 YENEEA. The junction had 5 bases not matched to a gene; V was cut back by 4 bases and J by 11 bases. The CDR3 totals 12 residues. The DNA of the CDR3 is TGTGCCAGCAGCTCGGGACAGCGCCTTCAGTACTTC. Translated, it gives CASSSGQRLQYF.